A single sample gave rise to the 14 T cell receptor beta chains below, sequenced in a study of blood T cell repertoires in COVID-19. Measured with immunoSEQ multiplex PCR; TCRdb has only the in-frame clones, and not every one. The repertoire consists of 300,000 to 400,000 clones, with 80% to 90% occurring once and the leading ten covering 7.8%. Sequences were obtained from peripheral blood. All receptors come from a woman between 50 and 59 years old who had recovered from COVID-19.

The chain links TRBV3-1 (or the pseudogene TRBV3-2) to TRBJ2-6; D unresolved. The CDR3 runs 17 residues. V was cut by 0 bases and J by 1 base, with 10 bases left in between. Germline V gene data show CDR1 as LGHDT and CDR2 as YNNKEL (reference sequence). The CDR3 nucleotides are TGTGCCAGCAGCCAAGATTGGCGGTTTTCTGGGGCCAACGTCCTGACTTTC. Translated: CASSQDWRFSGANVLTF.

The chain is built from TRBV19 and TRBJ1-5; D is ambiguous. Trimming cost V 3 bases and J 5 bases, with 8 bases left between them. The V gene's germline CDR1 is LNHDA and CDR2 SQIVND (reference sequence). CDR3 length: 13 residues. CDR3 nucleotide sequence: TGTGCCAGTAGTATCAGAAGTGATCAGCCCCAGCATTTT. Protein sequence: CASSIRSDQPQHF.

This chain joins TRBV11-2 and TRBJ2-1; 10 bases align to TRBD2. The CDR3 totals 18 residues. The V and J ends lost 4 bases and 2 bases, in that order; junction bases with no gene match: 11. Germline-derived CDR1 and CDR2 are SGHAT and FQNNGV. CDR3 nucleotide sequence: TGTGCCAGCAGCTCCCGGTTAGGAACTAGCGGGACCTACAATGAGCAGTTCTTC. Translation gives CASSSRLGTSGTYNEQFF.

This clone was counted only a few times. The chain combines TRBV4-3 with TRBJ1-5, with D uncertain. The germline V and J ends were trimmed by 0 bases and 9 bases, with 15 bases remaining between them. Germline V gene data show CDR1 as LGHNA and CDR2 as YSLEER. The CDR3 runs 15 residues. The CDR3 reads CASSQDTSGIRPQHF. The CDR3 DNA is TGCGCCAGCAGCCAAGATACTTCGGGTATCAGGCCCCAGCATTTT.

CDR3 coding DNA: TGTGCCAGCAGCTTACCAGGGCTCAATGAGCAGTTCTTC. Translated: CASSLPGLNEQFF. V usage is TRBV7-2 and J usage is TRBJ2-1; TRBD1 is a possible D gene (5 bases). The germline V gene encodes CDR1 SGHTA and CDR2 FQGNSA. The V end lost 2 bases, the J end lost 6 bases, and 8 bases lay between the germline ends. CDR3 length: 13 amino acids.

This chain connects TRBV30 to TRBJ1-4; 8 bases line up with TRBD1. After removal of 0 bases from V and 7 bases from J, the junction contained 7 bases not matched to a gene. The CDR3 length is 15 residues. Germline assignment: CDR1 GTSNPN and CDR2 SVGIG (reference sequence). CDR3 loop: CAWSVGQGGSEKLFF. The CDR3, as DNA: TGTGCCTGGAGTGTAGGACAGGGAGGTAGTGAAAAACTGTTTTTT.

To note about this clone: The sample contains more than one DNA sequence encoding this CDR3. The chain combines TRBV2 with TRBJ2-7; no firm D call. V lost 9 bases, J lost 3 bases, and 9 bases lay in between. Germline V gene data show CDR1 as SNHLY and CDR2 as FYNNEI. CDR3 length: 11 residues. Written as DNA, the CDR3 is TGTGCCAGTTCGAGTCTCTACGAGCAGTACTTC. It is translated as CASSSLYEQYF. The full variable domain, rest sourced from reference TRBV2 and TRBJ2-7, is EPEVTQTPSHQVTQMGQEVILRCVPISNHLYFYWYRQILGQKVEFLVSFYNNEISEKSEIFDDQFSVERPDGSNFTLKIRSTKLEDSAMYFCASSSLYEQYFGPGTRLTVT.

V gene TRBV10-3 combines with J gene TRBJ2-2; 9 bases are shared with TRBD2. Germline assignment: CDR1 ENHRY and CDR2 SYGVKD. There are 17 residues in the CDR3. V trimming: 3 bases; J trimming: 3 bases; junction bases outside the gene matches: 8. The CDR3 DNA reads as TGTGCCATCAGTGAATCTAGCGGGATAGAGGACACCGGGGAGCTGTTTTTT. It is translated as CAISESSGIEDTGELFF.

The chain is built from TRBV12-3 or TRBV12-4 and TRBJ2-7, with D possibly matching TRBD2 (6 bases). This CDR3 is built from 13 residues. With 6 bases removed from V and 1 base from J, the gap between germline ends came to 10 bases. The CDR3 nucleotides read TGTGCCAGCAGGATTAGCGGTTCCTACGAGCAGTACTTC. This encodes CASRISGSYEQYF.

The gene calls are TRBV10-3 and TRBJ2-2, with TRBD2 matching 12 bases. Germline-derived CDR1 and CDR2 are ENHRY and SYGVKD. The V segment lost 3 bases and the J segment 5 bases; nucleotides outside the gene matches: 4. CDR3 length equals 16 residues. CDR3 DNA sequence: TGTGCCATCAGTGACGCTACTAGCGGGAGGACCGGGGAGCTGTTTTTT. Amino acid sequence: CAISDATSGRTGELFF.

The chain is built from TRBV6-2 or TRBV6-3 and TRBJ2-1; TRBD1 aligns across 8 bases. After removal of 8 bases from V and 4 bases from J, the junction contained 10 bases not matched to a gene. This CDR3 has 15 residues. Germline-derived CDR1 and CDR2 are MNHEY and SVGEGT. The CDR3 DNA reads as TGTGCCAGCGGCCCGGACAGGGAGCTTTACAATGAGCAGTTCTTC. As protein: CASGPDRELYNEQFF.

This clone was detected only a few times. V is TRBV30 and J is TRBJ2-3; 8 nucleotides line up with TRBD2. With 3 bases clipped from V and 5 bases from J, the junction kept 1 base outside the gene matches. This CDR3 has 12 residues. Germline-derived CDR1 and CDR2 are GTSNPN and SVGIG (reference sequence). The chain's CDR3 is CAWSTSGDTQYF. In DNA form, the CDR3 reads TGTGCCTGGAGCACTAGCGGAGATACGCAGTATTTT.

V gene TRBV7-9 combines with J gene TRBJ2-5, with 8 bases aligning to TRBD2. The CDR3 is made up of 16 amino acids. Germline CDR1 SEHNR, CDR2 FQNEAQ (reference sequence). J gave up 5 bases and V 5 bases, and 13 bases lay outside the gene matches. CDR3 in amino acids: CASSPSRAGGRETQYF. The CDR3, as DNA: TGTGCCAGCAGCCCCTCCAGGGCGGGGGGTAGGGAGACCCAGTACTTC.

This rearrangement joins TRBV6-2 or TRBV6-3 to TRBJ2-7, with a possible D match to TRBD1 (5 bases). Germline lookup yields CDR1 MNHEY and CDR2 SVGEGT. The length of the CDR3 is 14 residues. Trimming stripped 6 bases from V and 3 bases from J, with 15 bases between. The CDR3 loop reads CASSLHGASYEQYF. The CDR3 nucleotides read TGTGCCAGCAGCCTCCATGGGGCGAGCTACGAGCAGTACTTC.